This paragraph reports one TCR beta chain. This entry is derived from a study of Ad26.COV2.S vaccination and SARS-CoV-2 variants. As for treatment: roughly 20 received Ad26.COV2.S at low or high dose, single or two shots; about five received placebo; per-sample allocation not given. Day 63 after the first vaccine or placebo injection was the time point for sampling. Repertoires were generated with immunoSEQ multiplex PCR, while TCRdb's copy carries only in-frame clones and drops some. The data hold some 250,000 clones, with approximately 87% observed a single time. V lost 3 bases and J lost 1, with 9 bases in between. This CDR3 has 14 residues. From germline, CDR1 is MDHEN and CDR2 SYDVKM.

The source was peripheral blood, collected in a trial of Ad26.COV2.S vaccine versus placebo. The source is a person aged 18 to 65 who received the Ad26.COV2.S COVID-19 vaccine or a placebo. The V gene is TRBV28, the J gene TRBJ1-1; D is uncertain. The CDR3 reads CASSFHPPNTEAFF. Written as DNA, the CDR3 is TGTGCCAGCAGTTTTCATCCCCCGAACACTGAAGCTTTCTTT.